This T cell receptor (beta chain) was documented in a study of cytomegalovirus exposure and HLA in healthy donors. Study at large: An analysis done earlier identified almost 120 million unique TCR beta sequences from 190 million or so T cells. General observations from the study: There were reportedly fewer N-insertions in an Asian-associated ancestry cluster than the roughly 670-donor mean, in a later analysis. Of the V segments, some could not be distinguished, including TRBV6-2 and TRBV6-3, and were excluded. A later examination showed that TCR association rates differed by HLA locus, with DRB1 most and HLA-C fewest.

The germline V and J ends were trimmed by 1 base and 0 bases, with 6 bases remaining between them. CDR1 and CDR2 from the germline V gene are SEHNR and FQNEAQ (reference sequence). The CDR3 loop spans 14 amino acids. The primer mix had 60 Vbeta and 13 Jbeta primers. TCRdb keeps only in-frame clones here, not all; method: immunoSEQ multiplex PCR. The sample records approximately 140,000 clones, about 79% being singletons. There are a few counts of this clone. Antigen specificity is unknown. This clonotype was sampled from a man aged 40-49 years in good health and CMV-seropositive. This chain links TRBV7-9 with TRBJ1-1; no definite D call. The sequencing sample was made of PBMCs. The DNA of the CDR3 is TGTGCCAGCAGCTTAGGGGCCATGAACACTGAAGCTTTCTTT. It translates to CASSLGAMNTEAFF.